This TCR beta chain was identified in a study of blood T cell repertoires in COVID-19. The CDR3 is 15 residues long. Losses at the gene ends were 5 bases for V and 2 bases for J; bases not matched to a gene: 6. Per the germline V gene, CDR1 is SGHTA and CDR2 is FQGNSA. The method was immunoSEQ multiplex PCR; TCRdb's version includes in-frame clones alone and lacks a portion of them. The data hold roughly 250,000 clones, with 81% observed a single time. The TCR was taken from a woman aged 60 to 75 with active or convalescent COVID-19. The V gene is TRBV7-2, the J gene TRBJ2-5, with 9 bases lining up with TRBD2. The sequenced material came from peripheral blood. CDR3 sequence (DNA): TGTGCCAGCAGCCTAGGCGGGAGGGAACAAGAGACCCAGTACTTC. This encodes CASSLGGREQETQYF.